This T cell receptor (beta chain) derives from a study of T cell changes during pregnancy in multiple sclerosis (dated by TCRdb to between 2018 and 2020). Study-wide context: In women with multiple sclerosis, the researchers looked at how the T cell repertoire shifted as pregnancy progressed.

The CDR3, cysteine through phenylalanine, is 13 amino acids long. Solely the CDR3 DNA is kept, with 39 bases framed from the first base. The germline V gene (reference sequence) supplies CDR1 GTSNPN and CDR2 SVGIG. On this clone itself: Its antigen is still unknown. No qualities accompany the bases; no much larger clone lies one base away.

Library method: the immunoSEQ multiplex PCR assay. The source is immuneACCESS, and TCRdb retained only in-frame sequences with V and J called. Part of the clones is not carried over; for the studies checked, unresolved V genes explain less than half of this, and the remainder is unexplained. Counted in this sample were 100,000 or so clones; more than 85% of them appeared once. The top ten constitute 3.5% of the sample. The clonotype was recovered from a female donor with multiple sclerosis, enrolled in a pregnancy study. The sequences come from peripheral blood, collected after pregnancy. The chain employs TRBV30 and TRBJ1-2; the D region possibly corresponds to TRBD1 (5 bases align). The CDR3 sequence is CAQNRGSNYGYTF. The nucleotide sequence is TGTGCTCAAAATAGGGGTTCTAACTATGGCTACACCTTC.